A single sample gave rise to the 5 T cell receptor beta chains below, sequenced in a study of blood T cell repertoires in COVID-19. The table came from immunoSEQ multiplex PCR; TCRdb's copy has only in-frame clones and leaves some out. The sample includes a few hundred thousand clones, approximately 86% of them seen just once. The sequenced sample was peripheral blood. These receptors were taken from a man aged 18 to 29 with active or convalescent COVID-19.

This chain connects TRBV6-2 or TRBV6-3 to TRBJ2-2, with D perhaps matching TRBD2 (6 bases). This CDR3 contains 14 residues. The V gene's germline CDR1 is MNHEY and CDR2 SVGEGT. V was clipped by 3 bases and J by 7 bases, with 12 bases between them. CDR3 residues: CASSYSGVIGELFF. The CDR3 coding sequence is TGTGCCAGCAGTTATAGCGGCGTTATCGGGGAGCTGTTTTTT.

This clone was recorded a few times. The CDR3 loop reads CAARGQAYGYTF. CDR3 nucleotide sequence: TGTGCCGCCAGGGGGCAGGCCTATGGCTACACCTTC. The chain links TRBV28 to TRBJ1-2; 8 nucleotides align to TRBD1. V lost 11 bases to trimming and J lost 4 bases; unmatched junction nucleotides: 6. This CDR3 has 12 amino acids. Germline V lookup: CDR1 MDHEN, CDR2 SYDVKM.

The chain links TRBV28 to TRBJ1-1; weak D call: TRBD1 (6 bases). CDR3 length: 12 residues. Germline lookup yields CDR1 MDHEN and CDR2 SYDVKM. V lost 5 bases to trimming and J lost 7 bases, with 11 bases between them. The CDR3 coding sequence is TGTGCCAGCAGTCAGGACAGAGTTGAAGCTTTCTTT. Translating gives CASSQDRVEAFF.

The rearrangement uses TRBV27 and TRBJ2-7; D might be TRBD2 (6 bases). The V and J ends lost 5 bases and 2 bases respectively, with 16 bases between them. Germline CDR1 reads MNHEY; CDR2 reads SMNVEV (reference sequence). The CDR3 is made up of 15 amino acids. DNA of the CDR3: TGTGCCAGCAGTGGATTGGAGGCGGGGACCTACGAGCAGTACTTC. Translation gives CASSGLEAGTYEQYF.

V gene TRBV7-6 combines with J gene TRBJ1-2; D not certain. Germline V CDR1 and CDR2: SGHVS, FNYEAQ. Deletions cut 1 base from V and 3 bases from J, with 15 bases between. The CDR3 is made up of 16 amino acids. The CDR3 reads CASSLGQNNQDYGYTF. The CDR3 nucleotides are TGTGCCAGCAGCTTAGGCCAAAACAATCAAGACTATGGCTACACCTTC.